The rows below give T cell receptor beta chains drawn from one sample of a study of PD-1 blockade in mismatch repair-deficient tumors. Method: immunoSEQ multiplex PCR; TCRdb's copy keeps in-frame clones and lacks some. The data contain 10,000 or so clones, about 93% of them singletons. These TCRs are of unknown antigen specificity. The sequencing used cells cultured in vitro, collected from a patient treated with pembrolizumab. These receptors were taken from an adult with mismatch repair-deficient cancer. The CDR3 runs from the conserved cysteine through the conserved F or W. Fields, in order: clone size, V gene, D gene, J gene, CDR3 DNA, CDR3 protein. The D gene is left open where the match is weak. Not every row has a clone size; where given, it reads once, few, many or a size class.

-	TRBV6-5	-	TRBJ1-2	TGTGCCAGCAGTTACCCCGGGACCTATGGCTACACCTTC	CASSYPGTYGYTF
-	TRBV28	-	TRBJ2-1	TGTGCCAGCAGTCGAGGACGGCGGAGGAGGGATGAGCAGTTCTTC	CASSRGRRRRDEQFF
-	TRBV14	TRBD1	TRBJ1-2	TGTGCCAGCAGCCAATGGACAGGGTGGAGCTATGGCTACACCTTC	CASSQWTGWSYGYTF
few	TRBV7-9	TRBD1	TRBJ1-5	TGTGCCAGCAGCTTAGAAGGGGGCCCCCAGCATTTT	CASSLEGGPQHF
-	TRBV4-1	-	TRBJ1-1	TGCGCCAGCAGCCAAGATCCCAATTCCTTCCGGGCCAGGGCTGAAGCTTTCTTT	CASSQDPNSFRARAEAFF
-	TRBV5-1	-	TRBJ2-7	TGCGCCAGCAGCCTGGGGGCGGGACAAGCCTACGAGCAGTACTTC	CASSLGAGQAYEQYF
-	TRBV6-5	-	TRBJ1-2	TGTGCCAGCAAGGGGAACAACTATGGCTACACCTTC	CASKGNNYGYTF
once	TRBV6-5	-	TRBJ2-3	TGTGCCAGCAGTTACCCCCGGGCCCTCGGCACAGATACGCAGTATTTT	CASSYPRALGTDTQYF
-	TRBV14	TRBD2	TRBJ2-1	TGTGCCAGCAGCCAAGTCAATAGCGGGAGACCCCTCAACAATGAGCAGTTCTTC	CASSQVNSGRPLNNEQFF
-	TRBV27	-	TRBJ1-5	TGTGCCAGCAGTTTCAGCCTGGGCAGCAATCAGCCCCAGCATTTT	CASSFSLGSNQPQHF
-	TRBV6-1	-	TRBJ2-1	TGTGCCGTCTCACTGGGGGGCACTGACTACAATGAGCAGTTCTTC	CAVSLGGTDYNEQFF
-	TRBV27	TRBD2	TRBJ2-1	TGTGCCAGCACCCTAGCGGGAGGCTCCTACAATGAGCAGTTCTTC	CASTLAGGSYNEQFF
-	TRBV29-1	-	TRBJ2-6	TGCAGCGTTGGGGATGGCTCTGGGGCCAACGTCCTGACTTTC	CSVGDGSGANVLTF
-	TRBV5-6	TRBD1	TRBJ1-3	TGTGCCAGCAGCGCACAGGGGATGTGGGGAAACACCATATATTTT	CASSAQGMWGNTIYF
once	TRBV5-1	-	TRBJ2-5	TGCGCCAGCAGCTTGGCTCTTCGAGAGACCCAGTACTTC	CASSLALRETQYF
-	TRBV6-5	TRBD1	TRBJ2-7	TGTGCCAGCAGTCGACAGGGAAGCTACGAGCAGTACTTC	CASSRQGSYEQYF
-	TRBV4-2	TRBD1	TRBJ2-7	TGTGCCAGCAGCCCAGGGACAGGGTCCTACGAGCAGTACTTC	CASSPGTGSYEQYF
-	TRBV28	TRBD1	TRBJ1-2	TGTGCCAGCAGTCCGAGGGACAGAACTAACTATGGCTACACCTTC	CASSPRDRTNYGYTF
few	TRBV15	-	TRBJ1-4	TGTGCCACCAGGTCCACCGGAAAACTGTTTTTT	CATRSTGKLFF
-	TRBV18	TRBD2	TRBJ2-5	TGTGCCAGCTCACCGCGACTAGCGGAAGAGACCCAGTACTTC	CASSPRLAEETQYF
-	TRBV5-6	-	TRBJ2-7	TGTGCCAGCAGCTTGGAGGCTGGGGAGTCAGCCTCCTACGAGCAGTACTTC	CASSLEAGESASYEQYF
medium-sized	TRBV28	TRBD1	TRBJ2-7	TGTGCCAGCAAAGTGACAGGGCGCTACGAGCAGTACTTC	CASKVTGRYEQYF
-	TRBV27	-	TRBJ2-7	TGTGCCAGCAGACAGAGGCAACAGGACTCCTACGAGCAGTACTTC	CASRQRQQDSYEQYF
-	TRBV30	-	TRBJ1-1	TGTGCCTGGAGTGTTGGTCAGGGCCAGCAAATTTTCTTT	CAWSVGQGQQIFF
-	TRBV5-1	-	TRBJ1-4	TGCGCCAGCAGCTTGAGTAGCAGGGCGCCCAGTGAAAAACTGTTTTTT	CASSLSSRAPSEKLFF
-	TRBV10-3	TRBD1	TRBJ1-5	TGTGCCATCAGGGACAGGCTAAATCAGCCCCAGCATTTT	CAIRDRLNQPQHF
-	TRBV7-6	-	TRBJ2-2	TGTGCCAGCAGCTTAGTACAGGCGAACACCGGGGAGCTGTTTTTT	CASSLVQANTGELFF
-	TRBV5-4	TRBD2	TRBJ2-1	TGTGCCAGCAGCTTGGCCTATACGGGACTAAAGTTCTTC	CASSLAYTGLKFF
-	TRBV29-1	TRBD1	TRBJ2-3	TGCAGCGTCAAAGGGACAGGCAGAGGAGATACGCAGTATTTT	CSVKGTGRGDTQYF
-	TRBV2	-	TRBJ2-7	TGTGCCAGCACCGGCAGGGCTCACGAGCAGTACTTC	CASTGRAHEQYF
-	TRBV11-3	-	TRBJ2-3	TGTGCCAGCTCCCACGGAAATACGCAGTATTTT	CASSHGNTQYF
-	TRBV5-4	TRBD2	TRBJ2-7	TGTGCCAGCAGCCCGTGGGCTAGCGGGGGGAATACCTACGAGCAGTACTTC	CASSPWASGGNTYEQYF
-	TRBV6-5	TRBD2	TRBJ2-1	TGTGCCAGCAGGCCGGTAGCGGGGCCTTACAATGAGCAGTTCTTC	CASRPVAGPYNEQFF
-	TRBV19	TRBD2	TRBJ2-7	TGTGCCAGTAGTATGGCGGGAGCAGGTTACGAGCAGTACTTC	CASSMAGAGYEQYF
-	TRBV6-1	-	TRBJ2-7	TGTGCCAGCAGTCCAAGACAGCCTAACTCCTACGAGCAGTACTTC	CASSPRQPNSYEQYF
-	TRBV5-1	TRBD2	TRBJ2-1	TGCGCCAGCAGCTTGGGGCGGGAGGGAATGTGGAATGAGCAGTTCTTC	CASSLGREGMWNEQFF
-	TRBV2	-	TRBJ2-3	TGTGCCAGCAGTCCGGGACTCAGCACAGATACGCAGTATTTT	CASSPGLSTDTQYF
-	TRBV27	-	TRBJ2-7	TGTGCCAGCAGTTTTAGCGGATCTCCCGAGCAGTACTTC	CASSFSGSPEQYF
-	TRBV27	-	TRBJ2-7	TGTGCCAGCAGTTTATCAGCAGGGACGGCCCGCTACGAGCAGTACTTC	CASSLSAGTARYEQYF
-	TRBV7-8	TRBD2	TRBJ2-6	TGTGCCAGCAGCTTAGCGCGAATCGCGGGAGGGTTCTCTGGGGCCAACGTCCTGACTTTC	CASSLARIAGGFSGANVLTF
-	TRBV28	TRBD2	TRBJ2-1	TGTGCCAGCAGGGCTGGCGGGGGCTCCTACAATGAGCAGTTCTTC	CASRAGGGSYNEQFF
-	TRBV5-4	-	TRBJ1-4	TGTGCCAGCAGCAGGGACCTAGGGGATGAAAAACTGTTTTTT	CASSRDLGDEKLFF
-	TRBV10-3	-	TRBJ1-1	TGTGCCATCAGTGATCATTGGGCGGTAAACACTGAAGCTTTCTTT	CAISDHWAVNTEAFF
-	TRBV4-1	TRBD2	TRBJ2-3	TGCGCCAGCAGCCAACGGAGCGGGGGCTACACAGATACGCAGTATTTT	CASSQRSGGYTDTQYF
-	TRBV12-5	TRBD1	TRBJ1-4	TGTGCTAGTGGGCTGCAATACGGACAGGGAGGTGGAGCTAATGAAAAACTGTTTTTT	CASGLQYGQGGGANEKLFF
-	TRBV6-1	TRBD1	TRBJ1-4	TGTGCCGGACGGACAGGGAACAACGAAAAACTGTTTTTT	CAGRTGNNEKLFF
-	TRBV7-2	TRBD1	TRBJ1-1	TGTGCCAGCAGCTTGGCCAACAGGGGAATCACTGAAGCTTTCTTT	CASSLANRGITEAFF
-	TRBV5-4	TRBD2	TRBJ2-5	TGTGCCAGCAGCTTGGTTAGCGGGGGAAGACAAGAGACCCAGTACTTC	CASSLVSGGRQETQYF
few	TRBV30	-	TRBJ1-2	TGTGCCTGGAGTGTACCCCAGGGCAGGGACCGCTATGGCTACACCTTC	CAWSVPQGRDRYGYTF
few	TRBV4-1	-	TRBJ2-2	TGCGCCAGCAGCCAAGAGGCCCAGGCAAACACCGGGGAGCTGTTTTTT	CASSQEAQANTGELFF
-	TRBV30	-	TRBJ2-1	TGTGCCTGGAGTGGGGATTGGGCCAAAAACAATGAGCAGTTCTTC	CAWSGDWAKNNEQFF
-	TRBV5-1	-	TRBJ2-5	TGCGCCAGCAGCGCCACGGAGACCCAGTACTTC	CASSATETQYF
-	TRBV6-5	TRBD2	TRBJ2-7	TGTGCCAGCAGGACTAGCGGGGGTACCTACGAGCAGTACTTC	CASRTSGGTYEQYF